This entry features one T cell receptor (beta chain) sequence. Mismatch with germline at one junction end may stem from a read error. The record originates from a study of Graves' ophthalmopathy and Graves' hyperthyroidism. The authors amplified TCR beta CDR3 regions from RNA transcripts. Investigators did first-round RT-PCR with HTBI primers, then second-round multiplex PCR. TCRdb redid the calling of the multiplex PCR reads with MiXCR, one entry per CDR3 protein. The sample lists a few hundred thousand distinct CDR3 sequences, about 17% occurring once. The CDR3 length is 18 residues. The V gene's germline CDR1 is MNHEY and CDR2 SVGEGT.

The chain links TRBV6-2 or TRBV6-3 to TRBJ2-2; D is possibly TRBD2 (6 bases). Source material: peripheral blood. The clonotype comes from an adult woman with stable Graves' hyperthyroidism. For the CDR3, the DNA is TGTGCCAGCAGTTACGACCGGCGGGGATTCGTGTGGACCGGGGATCTGTTTTTT. It yields the protein CASSYDRRGFVWTGDLFF.